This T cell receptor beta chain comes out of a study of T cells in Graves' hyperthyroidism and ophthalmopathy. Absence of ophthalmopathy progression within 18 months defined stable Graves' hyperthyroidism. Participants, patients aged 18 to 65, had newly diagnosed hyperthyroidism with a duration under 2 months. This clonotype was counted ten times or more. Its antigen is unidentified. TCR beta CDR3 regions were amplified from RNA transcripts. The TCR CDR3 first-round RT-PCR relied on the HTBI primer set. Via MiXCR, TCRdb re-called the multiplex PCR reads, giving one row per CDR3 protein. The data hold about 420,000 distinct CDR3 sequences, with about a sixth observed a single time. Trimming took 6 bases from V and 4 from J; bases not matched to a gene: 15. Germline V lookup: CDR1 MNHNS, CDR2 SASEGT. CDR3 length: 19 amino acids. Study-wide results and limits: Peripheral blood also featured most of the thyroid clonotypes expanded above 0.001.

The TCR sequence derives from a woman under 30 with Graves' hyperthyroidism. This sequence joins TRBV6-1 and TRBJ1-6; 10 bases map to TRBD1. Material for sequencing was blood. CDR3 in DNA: TGTGCCAGCAGCGCCCTCCTTGGAAGGGACAGGGGTTATAATTCACCCCTCCACTTT. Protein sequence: CASSALLGRDRGYNSPLHF.